This section outlines one T cell receptor beta chain sequence together with its context. As yet, its antigen is unknown. The PCR made use of 60 Vbeta and 13 Jbeta primers. The repertoire was sequenced with immunoSEQ multiplex PCR; TCRdb's copy has only in-frame clones and lacks some. The data hold 110,000 to 150,000 clones, with roughly four fifths observed a single time. The sample comes from a study of cytomegalovirus exposure and HLA in healthy donors. Study observations and caveats: TCR beta V segments were, for the most part, productive about 87% or about 30% of the time in an earlier analysis. In a later analysis, HLA-associated beta chains showed higher expansion and lower generation probabilities than comparable chains. Reportedly, fewer N-insertions than the approximately 690-donor mean appeared in an Asian-associated ancestry cluster in a later analysis. Later analysis identified a missense DCLRE1C variant that was linked to TCR beta V- and J-gene trimming.

V lost 3 bases, J lost 4 bases, and 12 bases lay in between. Per germline, CDR1 MNHEY and CDR2 SMNVEV (reference sequence). The CDR3 spans 15 residues. What was sequenced was PBMCs. The chain employs TRBV27 and TRBJ2-2; maybe TRBD2 (6 bases). The TCR sequence derives from a male donor in good health and CMV-seronegative. The CDR3 loop reads CASSLRRVVTGELFF. In nucleotides, the CDR3 is TGTGCCAGCAGTTTGAGGAGGGTGGTCACCGGGGAGCTGTTTTTT.